These 32 T cell receptor beta chains were all obtained from the same sample, sequenced in a study of shared clonotypes between healthy human individuals. The repertoire was sequenced with immunoSEQ multiplex PCR; TCRdb's copy has only in-frame clones and lacks some. The sample yields over 2,000,000 clones, around 93% seen once. Terminally differentiated effector memory CD45RA+ cells were excluded from the naive CD8 cells, which were CD45RO-negative and positively selected for CCR7. The sequenced sample consisted of naive CD8+ T cells from PBMCs. Every receptor here comes from a man younger than 30 in good health. Some clones in this sample may be carry-over from other donors' samples.

The gene calls are TRBV27 and TRBJ1-6; D gene unclear. This CDR3 comprises 12 residues. Germline V gene lookup returns CDR1 MNHEY and CDR2 SMNVEV (reference sequence). Trimming removed 8 bases at V and 9 bases at J, with 11 bases between. The CDR3 is CASGMWGSPLHF. The CDR3 nucleotides read TGTGCCAGCGGAATGTGGGGTTCACCCCTCCACTTT.

The rearrangement uses TRBV2 and TRBJ2-7; 12 bases are shared with TRBD2. Germline lookup yields CDR1 SNHLY and CDR2 FYNNEI. The V gene end was trimmed by 4 bases and the J gene end by 4 bases; junction bases not matched to a gene: 5. This CDR3 is built from 15 residues. The CDR3 spells CASSVLAGGPYEQYF. The CDR3 DNA sequence: TGTGCCAGCAGTGTCCTAGCGGGAGGGCCTTACGAGCAGTACTTC.

The chain recombines TRBV7-9 with TRBJ2-1; no clear D gene. CDR3 size: 17 residues. Trimming left V 0 bases short and J 0 bases short, with 12 bases between. CDR1 and CDR2 from the germline V gene are SEHNR and FQNEAQ (reference sequence). CDR3 in amino acids: CASSLARSLRSYNEQFF. The CDR3 bases are TGTGCCAGCAGCTTAGCGCGCAGTTTACGCTCCTACAATGAGCAGTTCTTC.

The chain joins TRBV5-6 to TRBJ2-1; 9 bases match TRBD1. The V gene's germline CDR1 is SGHDT and CDR2 YYEEEE. V gave up 4 bases and J gave up 8 bases; unmatched junction bases: 7. The CDR3 totals 14 residues. The chain's CDR3 is CASSPGTGLHEQFF. In DNA form, the CDR3 reads TGTGCCAGCAGCCCCGGGACAGGGTTACATGAGCAGTTCTTC.

The chain joins TRBV27 to TRBJ2-2, with TRBD2 matching over 7 bases. The germline V gene has CDR1 MNHEY and CDR2 SMNVEV (reference sequence). The CDR3 extends over 13 amino acids. With V trimmed by 6 bases and J by 5 bases, 3 bases remained unmatched. The CDR3 sequence: CASRLGRTGELFF. The CDR3 coding sequence is TGTGCCAGCAGACTCGGGAGGACCGGGGAGCTGTTTTTT.

About this clone itself: Other DNA sequences of this sample code for an identical CDR3. V usage is TRBV30 and J usage is TRBJ1-1; D is uncertain. Trimming cost V 2 bases and J 5 bases, with 6 bases left between them. CDR3 size: 11 residues. The V gene's germline CDR1 is GTSNPN and CDR2 SVGIG (reference sequence). CDR3 in amino acids: CAWSPGTEAFF. The CDR3 nucleotides read TGTGCCTGGAGTCCCGGGACTGAAGCTTTCTTT.

The J gene is TRBJ2-5, the V gene TRBV7-9, with 8 bases matching TRBD1. The CDR3 covers 16 residues. Germline V gene sequence: CDR1 SEHNR, CDR2 FQNEAQ (reference sequence). V gave up 5 bases and J gave up 1 base; unmatched junction bases: 9. The CDR3 bases are TGTGCCAGCAGCACCCGGACAGGGACCCCCCAAGAGACCCAGTACTTC. Its translation is CASSTRTGTPQETQYF.

The rearrangement uses TRBV4-1 and TRBJ2-1; possibly TRBD2 for D (5 bases). The V gene lost 4 bases and the J gene lost 8 bases, with 18 bases spanning the gap. Germline V gene data show CDR1 as MGHRA and CDR2 as YSYEKL. CDR3 length: 15 residues. CDR3 in amino acids: CASSPSLGRGHEQFF. CDR3 in DNA: TGCGCCAGCAGCCCATCTTTGGGGAGAGGCCATGAGCAGTTCTTC.

For this clone: One junction end does not reproduce the germline sequence, and a read error may be involved. The rearrangement uses TRBV19 and TRBJ1-1, with TRBD1 matching over 9 bases. The germline V gene encodes CDR1 LNHDA and CDR2 SQIVND (reference sequence). The CDR3 covers 14 residues. The CDR3: CASSIDRGTTEAFF. The CDR3 region has the DNA TGTGCCAGTAGCATAGACAGGGGGACGACTGAAGCTTTCTTT.

The V call is TRBV20-1, the J call TRBJ2-7; possible D gene TRBD2, 5 bases. Trimming stripped 6 bases from V and 9 bases from J, with 12 bases between. Germline V gene lookup returns CDR1 DFQATT and CDR2 SNEGSKA (reference sequence). The length of the CDR3 is 10 residues. The CDR3: CSAGTRPQYF. The CDR3 DNA is TGCAGTGCCGGCACTAGACCGCAGTACTTC.

This chain connects TRBV7-9 to TRBJ2-2; no clear D gene. Per germline, CDR1 SEHNR and CDR2 FQNEAQ (reference sequence). This CDR3 comprises 13 residues. V lost 1 base to trimming and J lost 3 bases, with 3 bases between them. CDR3: CASSLDYTGELFF. The CDR3 nucleotides read TGTGCCAGCAGCTTAGACTACACCGGGGAGCTGTTTTTT.

The chain links TRBV27 to TRBJ2-3; D possibly corresponds to TRBD2 (5 bases). CDR1 is MNHEY and CDR2 is SMNVEV in the germline V gene (reference sequence). Trimming removed 4 bases at V and 8 bases at J, with 16 bases between. The CDR3 sequence is 14 residues long. CDR3 in amino acids: CASSSRGTRGTQYF. DNA of the CDR3: TGTGCCAGCAGTTCCCGCGGAACTCGGGGTACGCAGTATTTT.

The chain carries TRBV19 and TRBJ2-7; weak D call: TRBD1 (6 bases). CDR1 LNHDA and CDR2 SQIVND come from the germline V gene (reference sequence). V lost 4 bases, J lost 5 bases, and 15 bases lay in between. The CDR3 totals 14 residues. The CDR3 DNA sequence: TGTGCCAGTAGTACTCCCCGGGACAACCACGAGCAGTACTTC. It specifies CASSTPRDNHEQYF. Full variable domain (remainder filled in from reference TRBV19 and TRBJ2-7): DGGITQSPKYLFRKEGQNVTLSCEQNLNHDAMYWYRQDPGQGLRLIYYSQIVNDFQKGDIAEGYSVSREKKESFPLTVTSAQKNPTAFYLCASSTPRDNHEQYFGPGTRLTVT.

The chain joins TRBV7-9 to TRBJ2-1; 7 nucleotides align to TRBD2. Germline CDR1 reads SEHNR; CDR2 reads FQNEAQ (reference sequence). Unmatched junction bases numbered 7, after V lost 1 base and J lost 4 bases. The CDR3 runs to 16 residues. The CDR3 loop is CASSLGLAVKYNEQFF. CDR3 nucleotides: TGTGCCAGCAGCTTAGGTCTAGCGGTAAAATACAATGAGCAGTTCTTC.

The chain combines TRBV23-1 with TRBJ2-2, with D possibly being TRBD1 or TRBD2 (7 bases each). TRBV23-1 is known as an ORF, though its function is uncertain. V was cut by 5 bases and J by 2 bases, with 30 bases left in between. The CDR3 has 21 amino acids. The CDR3 coding sequence is TGCGCCAGCAGTTGGAGCGGGGACAGAACCTTGCCGTGGCGCAACACCGGGGAGCTGTTTTTT. Translation: CASSWSGDRTLPWRNTGELFF.

This clone was observed a single time. The chain carries TRBV28 and TRBJ2-4, with D perhaps matching TRBD1 or TRBD2 (5 bases each). From germline, CDR1 is MDHEN and CDR2 SYDVKM. This CDR3 is 13 amino acids long. The germline V and J ends were trimmed by 3 bases and 7 bases, with 10 bases remaining between them. The CDR3 sequence: CASSLGDSNIQYF. CDR3 in DNA: TGTGCCAGCAGTTTGGGAGACAGCAACATTCAGTACTTC. The entire variable domain, with the rest obtained from reference TRBV28 and TRBJ2-4, is as follows: DVKVTQSSRYLVKRTGEKVFLECVQDMDHENMFWYRQDPGLGLRLIYFSYDVKMKEKGDIPEGYSVSREKKERFSLILESASTNQTSMYLCASSLGDSNIQYFGAGTRLSVL.

This rearrangement joins TRBV5-4 to TRBJ1-2; a weak D match, TRBD1 (5 bases). V lost 2 bases to trimming and J lost 5 bases, with 13 bases between them. Germline CDR1 SGHNT, CDR2 YYREEE (reference sequence). CDR3 length: 14 residues. CDR3 amino acids: CASSLRIGAYGYTF. CDR3 nucleotide sequence: TGTGCCAGCAGCTTAAGGATAGGGGCATATGGCTACACCTTC. Full variable domain (missing parts from reference TRBV5-4 and TRBJ1-2): ETGVTQSPTHLIKTRGQQVTLRCSSQSGHNTVSWYQQALGQGPQFIFQYYREEENGRGNFPPRFSGLQFPNYSSELNVNALELDDSALYLCASSLRIGAYGYTFGSGTRLTVV.

The chain carries TRBV9 and TRBJ2-5; 15 bases agree with TRBD2. Germline assignment: CDR1 SGDLS and CDR2 YYNGEE. CDR3 length: 15 amino acids. The trim removed 4 bases at V and 5 bases at J, leaving 3 bases unmatched. CDR3 nucleotides: TGTGCCAGCAGCTTCGGGACTAGCGGGGGGGAGACCCAGTACTTC. Protein product: CASSFGTSGGETQYF.

The chain uses TRBV9 and TRBJ2-1; 10 bases agree with TRBD1. Trimming cost V 0 bases and J 4 bases; bases outside gene matches: 4. This CDR3 is 16 amino acids long. CDR1 and CDR2 from the germline V gene are SGDLS and YYNGEE. CDR3 sequence: CASSVGQGAKYNEQFF. CDR3 DNA sequence: TGTGCCAGCAGCGTAGGACAGGGGGCTAAATACAATGAGCAGTTCTTC.

The gene calls are TRBV29-1 and TRBJ1-2, with D perhaps matching TRBD1 (6 bases). This CDR3 has 13 residues. Germline V gene sequence: CDR1 SQVTM, CDR2 ANQGSEA. V was trimmed by 7 bases and J by 7 bases, leaving 19 bases between them. CDR3 region: CSARTTGMAGYTF. CDR3 DNA sequence: TGCAGCGCTAGAACAACAGGGATGGCTGGCTACACCTTC.

This clone was picked up one time. J is TRBJ1-3 and V is TRBV7-2; the match to TRBD1 covers 9 bases. V shed 4 bases, J shed 8 bases, and the junction held 9 bases outside the gene matches. This CDR3 has 15 residues. Germline CDR1 is SGHTA and CDR2 is FQGNSA. The CDR3 bases are TGTGCCAGCAGCTCTTCGCATAGACAGGGGGACACCATATATTTT. Its translation is CASSSSHRQGDTIYF. Drawing the rest from reference TRBV7-2 and TRBJ1-3, the complete variable domain is GAGVSQSPSNKVTEKGKDVELRCDPISGHTALYWYRQSLGQGLEFLIYFQGNSAPDKSGLPSDRFSAERTGGSVSTLTIQRTQQEDSAVYLCASSSSHRQGDTIYFGEGSWLTVV.

CDR3 sequence (DNA): TGTGCCAGCAGCCAAAAACTAGGAAAAGAAGAGACCCAGTACTTC. Translating gives CASSQKLGKEETQYF. The chain is built from TRBV7-7 and TRBJ2-5; D might be TRBD2 (5 bases). Germline values: CDR1 SSHAT, CDR2 FNYEAQ (reference sequence). V dropped 5 bases and J dropped 3 bases, with 16 bases sitting between them. The CDR3 covers 15 residues.

This clone was detected once. This chain's CDR3 is CASSPGKYYEQYF. CDR3 nucleotides: TGTGCCAGCAGCCCCGGGAAATACTACGAGCAGTACTTC. The rearrangement joins TRBV5-4 to TRBJ2-7; perhaps TRBD2 as D (5 bases). Trimming took 4 bases from V and 3 from J, leaving 11 bases between them. The CDR3 is made up of 13 amino acids. In germline, CDR1 is SGHNT, CDR2 YYREEE (reference sequence).

J is TRBJ2-4 and V is TRBV5-6; tentatively, D is TRBD1 or TRBD2 (5 bases each). CDR3 length: 14 amino acids. Trimming shortened V by 1 base and J by 4 bases, and 9 bases separated the two germline ends. From germline, CDR1 is SGHDT and CDR2 YYEEEE. CDR3 protein: CASSLWDGKNIQYF. The CDR3 bases are TGTGCCAGCAGCTTGTGGGACGGAAAAAACATTCAGTACTTC.

V usage is TRBV5-6 and J usage is TRBJ2-3, with TRBD1 matching over 9 bases. J lost 2 bases, V lost 4 bases, and 8 bases had no gene match. This CDR3 spans 16 amino acids. Per the germline V gene, CDR1 is SGHDT and CDR2 is YYEEEE. CDR3 amino acids: CASSQSGQGYTDTQYF. The CDR3, as DNA: TGTGCCAGCAGCCAGTCGGGACAGGGCTACACAGATACGCAGTATTTT.

The J gene is TRBJ2-7, the V gene TRBV28, with a weak D call TRBD2 (6 bases). From germline, CDR1 is MDHEN and CDR2 SYDVKM. The CDR3 length is 14 residues. V was shortened by 7 bases and J by 1 base, with 14 bases between the two germline ends. Written as DNA, the CDR3 is TGTGCCAGCACCCTTGGCGGGATTTCCTACGAGCAGTACTTC. It is translated as CASTLGGISYEQYF.

The chain uses TRBV15 and TRBJ2-7; D is perhaps TRBD1 (6 bases). The V gene lost 0 bases and the J gene lost 6 bases, with 15 bases spanning the gap. This CDR3 region has 15 residues. The germline CDR1 and CDR2 sequences are LNHNV and YYDKDF (reference sequence). Here the CDR3 reads CATSRDRGTPLEQYF. In DNA, the CDR3 is TGTGCCACCAGCAGAGACAGGGGAACCCCCCTCGAGCAGTACTTC.

This chain links TRBV18 with TRBJ2-3; 7 bases fit TRBD2. The CDR3 runs 16 residues. V shed 2 bases, J shed 0 bases, and the junction held 5 bases outside the gene matches. CDR1 is KGHSH and CDR2 is LQKENI in the germline V gene. This CDR3 reads CASSPWGGTSTDTQYF. The CDR3 bases are TGTGCCAGCTCACCATGGGGGGGAACCAGCACAGATACGCAGTATTTT.

The CDR3 DNA reads as TGCAGCGTGGGCGGCTTAGCGGACTACGAGCAGTACTTC. Protein sequence: CSVGGLADYEQYF. The chain is built from TRBV29-1 and TRBJ2-7; D may be TRBD2 (6 bases). Germline V gene sequence: CDR1 SQVTM, CDR2 ANQGSEA. Trimming cost V 6 bases and J 3 bases, with 15 bases left between them. The CDR3 is 13 amino acids.

The J gene is TRBJ2-1, the V gene TRBV9, with D perhaps matching TRBD2 (7 bases). The CDR3 is 18 residues long. The V and J ends lost 4 bases and 7 bases respectively, with 27 bases between them. CDR1 and CDR2 from the germline V gene are SGDLS and YYNGEE. The CDR3 DNA reads TGTGCCAGCAGCCCTCAATGGGTTGGGGGAGGGGGATGGAATGAGCAGTTCTTC. It is translated as CASSPQWVGGGGWNEQFF.

The chain links TRBV13 to TRBJ2-7; D gene uncertain. In germline, CDR1 is PRHDT, CDR2 FYEKMQ (reference sequence). This CDR3 has 14 residues. Deletions cut 2 bases from V and 0 bases from J, with 8 bases between. The CDR3 sequence is CASSLSSRSYEQYF. CDR3 in DNA: TGTGCCAGCAGCTTAAGTTCTCGCTCCTACGAGCAGTACTTC. The full variable domain, with the rest looked up from reference TRBV13 and TRBJ2-7, is AAGVIQSPRHLIKEKRETATLKCYPIPRHDTVYWYQQGPGQDPQFLISFYEKMQSDKGSIPDRFSAQQFSDYHSELNMSSLELGDSALYFCASSLSSRSYEQYFGPGTRLTVT.

The rearrangement links TRBV9 to TRBJ2-5; 11 nucleotides agree with TRBD2. With 3 bases clipped from V and 4 bases from J, the junction kept 11 bases outside the gene matches. Germline V gives CDR1 SGDLS, CDR2 YYNGEE. This CDR3 comprises 17 residues. The CDR3 is CASSATGTSGALETQYF. DNA for the CDR3: TGTGCCAGCAGCGCAACCGGGACTAGCGGTGCCCTAGAGACCCAGTACTTC.